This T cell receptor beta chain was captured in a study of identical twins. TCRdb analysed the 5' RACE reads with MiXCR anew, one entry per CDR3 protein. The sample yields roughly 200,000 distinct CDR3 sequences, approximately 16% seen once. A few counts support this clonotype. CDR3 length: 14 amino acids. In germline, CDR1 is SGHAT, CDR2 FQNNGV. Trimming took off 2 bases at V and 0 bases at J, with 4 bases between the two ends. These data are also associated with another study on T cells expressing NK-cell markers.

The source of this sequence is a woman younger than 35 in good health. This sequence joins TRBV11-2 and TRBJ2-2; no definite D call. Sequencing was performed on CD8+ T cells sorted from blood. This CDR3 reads CASSLMSNTGELFF. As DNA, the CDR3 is TGTGCCAGCAGCTTAATGTCGAACACCGGGGAGCTGTTTTTT.